This T cell receptor (beta chain) was recovered during a study of cytomegalovirus exposure and HLA in healthy donors. This clone was picked up a small number of times. This CDR3 is 14 amino acids long. The junction had 3 bases not matched to a gene; V was cut back by 2 bases and J by 5 bases. CDR1 SGHNT and CDR2 YYREEE come from the germline V gene (reference sequence). PCR primers comprised 60 Vbeta and 13 Jbeta primers. The protocol was immunoSEQ multiplex PCR, while the TCRdb copy is restricted to in-frame clones and leaves out a portion. The top ten hold roughly 3.5% of the sample, which has approximately 97,000 clones, around 72% seen once.

This sequence originates from a man aged 35-49 years in good health and CMV-seronegative. This chain joins TRBV5-4 and TRBJ2-3; 9 nucleotides agree with TRBD2. Sequenced material: PBMCs. CDR3 protein: CASSLAGGRDTQYF. The CDR3 bases are TGTGCCAGCAGCTTAGCGGGGGGAAGAGATACGCAGTATTTT.